These 21 T cell receptor beta chains share one sample of origin, sequenced in a study of post-analysis software for immune sequencing data. Whole-study findings and limits: The five TRBV segments detected at higher frequency in patients than in controls included TRBV5-6, TRBV5-1 and TRBV20-1.

Each TCR beta cDNA library carried unique molecular identifiers. One entry per CDR3 protein, called by TCRdb with MiXCR from the PCR reads. The data hold some 690,000 distinct CDR3 sequences, with roughly three fifths observed a single time. Their target antigens are unknown. Sample: blood. All receptors come from a girl aged 2 to 10 with multiple sclerosis.

This clonotype was picked up a small number of times. This chain links TRBV15 with TRBJ2-1; D gene ambiguous. The CDR3 has 13 amino acids. V lost 3 bases to trimming and J lost 8 bases, with 11 bases between them. The germline V gene encodes CDR1 LNHNV and CDR2 YYDKDF (reference sequence). The CDR3 DNA follows: TGTGCCACCAGCAGGACCTTGCTGGATGAGCAGTTCTTC. This gives the protein CATSRTLLDEQFF. Together with reference TRBV15 and TRBJ2-1, the CDR3 gives the full variable domain: DAMVIQNPRYQVTQFGKPVTLSCSQTLNHNVMYWYQQKSSQAPKLLFHYYDKDFNNEADTPDNFQSRRPNTSFCFLDIRSPGLGDTAMYLCATSRTLLDEQFFGPGTRLTVL.

This rearrangement joins TRBV6-1 to TRBJ2-2; TRBD2 might be the D (6 bases). Germline CDR1 is MNHNS and CDR2 is SASEGT. The CDR3 consists of 13 residues. V lost 6 bases to trimming and J lost 7 bases, with 12 bases between them. The DNA of the CDR3 is TGTGCCAGCAGGTCGGGAGATCACGGGGAGCTGTTTTTT. Amino acids: CASRSGDHGELFF.

This clonotype was counted between two and nine times. This chain links TRBV7-2 with TRBJ2-3; unclear D gene. Germline assignment: CDR1 SGHTA and CDR2 FQGNSA. The CDR3 is 14 residues long. V was shortened by 4 bases and J by 2 bases, with 10 bases between the two germline ends. CDR3 nucleotide sequence: TGTGCCAGCAGCTCCCGTCCCCTCACAGATACGCAGTATTTT. It encodes CASSSRPLTDTQYF. The complete variable domain, with remaining parts taken from reference TRBV7-2 and TRBJ2-3, reads GAGVSQSPSNKVTEKGKDVELRCDPISGHTALYWYRQSLGQGLEFLIYFQGNSAPDKSGLPSDRFSAERTGGSVSTLTIQRTQQEDSAVYLCASSSRPLTDTQYFGPGTRLTVL.

The rearrangement uses TRBV29-1 and TRBJ1-2; TRBD1 is a possible D gene (6 bases). Germline lookup yields CDR1 SQVTM and CDR2 ANQGSEA. V was clipped by 7 bases and J by 0 bases, with 21 bases between them. The CDR3 spans 16 residues. In DNA form, the CDR3 reads TGCAGCGCCGGGCGGCACAGGGAGGTAGCTAACTATGGCTACACCTTC. It specifies CSAGRHREVANYGYTF.

This chain links TRBV7-2 with TRBJ1-1; weak D call: TRBD1 (6 bases). The germline gives CDR1 SGHTA, CDR2 FQGNSA. V gave up 5 bases and J gave up 7 bases, with 14 bases separating them. The CDR3 length is 13 residues. CDR3 DNA: TGTGCCAGCAGCGCAGCTATAGGGGGTGAAGCTTTCTTT. Residues: CASSAAIGGEAFF.

V is TRBV7-9 and J is TRBJ2-1; D possibly uses TRBD1 or TRBD2 (5 bases each). The CDR3 has 14 residues. Per germline, CDR1 SEHNR and CDR2 FQNEAQ (reference sequence). The V gene lost 1 base and the J gene lost 5 bases, with 9 bases spanning the gap. DNA of the CDR3: TGTGCCAGCAGCTTAGAGGGGAGCAACAATGAGCAGTTCTTC. As protein: CASSLEGSNNEQFF.

The chain is built from TRBV29-1 and TRBJ2-1; D remains ambiguous. Germline CDR1 reads SQVTM; CDR2 reads ANQGSEA. The ends were cut back, 6 bases at V and 7 bases at J, with 10 bases in the middle. The CDR3 is 11 residues long. CDR3 region: CSVVLVNEQFF. CDR3 nucleotides: TGCAGCGTGGTCCTGGTGAATGAGCAGTTCTTC.

The V gene is TRBV12-3 or TRBV12-4, the J gene TRBJ2-1, with 11 bases identical to TRBD2. The V gene end was trimmed by 5 bases and the J gene end by 3 bases; junction bases not matched to a gene: 6. This CDR3 spans 16 amino acids. CDR3: CASSVTSGNYYNEQFF. CDR3 bases: TGTGCCAGCAGTGTGACTAGCGGGAACTACTACAATGAGCAGTTCTTC.

This CDR3 is CASSQDGRSDTQYF. CDR3 nucleotide sequence: TGCGCCAGCAGCCAAGATGGCAGGTCAGATACGCAGTATTTT. The gene calls are TRBV4-3 and TRBJ2-3; D is uncertain. This CDR3 region has 14 residues. V was pared by 0 bases and J by 4 bases, with 8 bases between. CDR1 and CDR2 (germline): LGHNA, YSLEER.

This clonotype was counted many times. This sequence joins TRBV4-1 and TRBJ2-2; D not certain. Trimming cost V 1 base and J 7 bases, with 10 bases left between them. Germline loops: CDR1 MGHRA, CDR2 YSYEKL. This CDR3 comprises 14 residues. The CDR3: CASSQGSWGGELFF. CDR3 sequence (DNA): TGCGCCAGCAGCCAAGGGTCCTGGGGCGGGGAGCTGTTTTTT.

The chain couples TRBV5-6 to TRBJ2-7, with D maybe TRBD1 (5 bases). Germline V gene data show CDR1 as SGHDT and CDR2 as YYEEEE. The CDR3 loop spans 13 amino acids. V was clipped by 2 bases and J by 3 bases, with 9 bases between them. DNA for the CDR3: TGTGCCAGCAGCTTAGGGGTCAACTACGAGCAGTACTTC. It is translated as CASSLGVNYEQYF.

The chain has TRBV6-2 or TRBV6-3 and TRBJ2-5, with 8 bases matching TRBD1. The trim removed 7 bases at V and 6 bases at J, leaving 7 bases unmatched. Germline V gene data show CDR1 as MNHEY and CDR2 as SVGEGT. This CDR3 spans 13 amino acids. The CDR3, as DNA: TGTGCCAGCACCGGACAGGGTCTTCAGACCCAGTACTTC. Protein: CASTGQGLQTQYF.

The V and J genes are TRBV19 and TRBJ2-4; D is possibly TRBD2 (6 bases). The DNA end lines up better with TRBJ2-7; the J call may be wrong. CDR3 size: 13 residues. Germline loops: CDR1 LNHDA, CDR2 SQIVND (reference sequence). CDR3 nucleotides: TGTGCCAGTAGTATGGCATCGGGGGACGAGCAGTACTTC. Its protein product is CASSMASGDEQYF.

V gene TRBV29-1 combines with J gene TRBJ2-1; tentative D call: TRBD1 (5 bases). The CDR3 is 12 residues long. V dropped 4 bases and J dropped 5 bases, with 9 bases sitting between them. CDR1 is SQVTM, CDR2 ANQGSEA, per germline. The DNA for the CDR3 is TGCAGCGTTGCCAGGGCGGACAATGAGCAGTTCTTC. Translating it yields CSVARADNEQFF.

This chain joins TRBV25-1 and TRBJ2-7; D ambiguous. CDR3 length: 14 amino acids. Deletions cut 2 bases from V and 2 bases from J, with 10 bases between. Germline loops: CDR1 MGHDK, CDR2 SYGVNS. The CDR3 DNA follows: TGTGCCAGCAGTGAAGTGGGCCCAGCCTACGAGCAGTACTTC. Encoded protein: CASSEVGPAYEQYF.

The CDR3 here is CASSFLLSGQLFF. The CDR3 bases are TGTGCCAGCAGCTTTTTATTGTCGGGACAACTGTTTTTT. V gene TRBV7-9 combines with J gene TRBJ1-4, with a weak D call TRBD1 (5 bases). V gave up 3 bases and J gave up 12 bases, with 14 bases separating them. Germline CDR1 SEHNR, CDR2 FQNEAQ (reference sequence). The CDR3 has 13 residues.

The chain recombines TRBV7-2 with TRBJ1-2, with D unclear. The CDR3 has 14 amino acids. Between the trimmed V and J ends, which lost 5 bases and 4 bases, there was a span of 14 bases. The V gene's germline CDR1 is SGHTA and CDR2 FQGNSA. The chain's CDR3 is CASSEETGRYGYTF. CDR3 DNA sequence: TGTGCCAGCAGCGAGGAGACGGGTCGCTATGGCTACACCTTC.

V is TRBV13 and J is TRBJ1-2; the match to TRBD1 covers 10 bases. Losses at the gene ends were 5 bases for V and 2 bases for J; bases not matched to a gene: 8. The CDR3 is 16 residues long. The germline V gene encodes CDR1 PRHDT and CDR2 FYEKMQ (reference sequence). CDR3 in amino acids: CASSMRDRGVNYGYTF. As DNA, the CDR3 is TGTGCCAGCAGCATGCGGGACAGGGGAGTCAACTATGGCTACACCTTC. Looking up the rest from reference TRBV13 and TRBJ1-2 gives the full variable domain: AAGVIQSPRHLIKEKRETATLKCYPIPRHDTVYWYQQGPGQDPQFLISFYEKMQSDKGSIPDRFSAQQFSDYHSELNMSSLELGDSALYFCASSMRDRGVNYGYTFGSGTRLTVV.

The sample holds a few counts of this clonotype. The chain links TRBV4-1 to TRBJ2-1, with 12 bases that match TRBD2. Germline CDR1 and CDR2: MGHRA and YSYEKL. CDR3 length equals 16 residues. V lost 0 bases and J lost 5; bases outside the gene matches: 2. CDR3 sequence (DNA): TGCGCCAGCAGCCAAGACCTAGCGGGAGGGGACAATGAGCAGTTCTTC. Protein product: CASSQDLAGGDNEQFF.

This chain links TRBV29-1 with TRBJ2-3; 12 nucleotides match TRBD2. V shed 5 bases and J 6 bases; nucleotides not matched to a gene: 6. Germline values: CDR1 SQVTM, CDR2 ANQGSEA. The CDR3 loop spans 14 amino acids. CDR3 sequence reads: CSVSRTSGEDTQYF. CDR3 DNA sequence: TGCAGCGTTTCCCGGACTAGCGGGGAGGATACGCAGTATTTT.

The rearrangement links TRBV5-1 to TRBJ1-1, with D possibly being TRBD1 (6 bases). V was pared by 0 bases and J by 6 bases, with 12 bases between. Germline-derived CDR1 and CDR2 are SGHRS and YFSETQ. The CDR3 extends over 14 amino acids. CDR3 amino acids: CASSLEGGRAEAFF. DNA of the CDR3: TGCGCCAGCAGCTTGGAGGGGGGTAGGGCTGAAGCTTTCTTT.